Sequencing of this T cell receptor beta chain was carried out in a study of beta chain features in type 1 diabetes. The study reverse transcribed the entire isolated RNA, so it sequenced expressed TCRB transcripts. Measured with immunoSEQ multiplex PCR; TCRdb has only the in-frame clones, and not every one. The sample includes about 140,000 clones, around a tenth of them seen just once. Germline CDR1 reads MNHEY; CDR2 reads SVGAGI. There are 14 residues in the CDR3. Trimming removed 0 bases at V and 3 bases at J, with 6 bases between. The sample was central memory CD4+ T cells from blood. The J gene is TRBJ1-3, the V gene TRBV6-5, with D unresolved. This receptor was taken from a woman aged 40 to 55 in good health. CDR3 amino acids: CASSYSFGGNTIYF. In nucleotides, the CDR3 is TGTGCCAGCAGTTACTCGTTCGGTGGAAACACCATATATTTT.